These 5 T cell receptor beta chains originate from one sample sequenced in a study of cytomegalovirus exposure and HLA in healthy donors. Sequencing used immunoSEQ multiplex PCR; TCRdb keeps in-frame clones, though not all of them. The sample carries over 80,000 clones, 75% to 90% recorded once. Sequencing input: PBMCs. These receptors were collected from a man aged 18-30 years in good health and CMV-seropositive.

This clone was seen a few times. This chain uses TRBV4-1 with TRBJ2-2, with 7 bases fitting TRBD2. The V gene's germline CDR1 is MGHRA and CDR2 YSYEKL. The J segment lost 3 bases and the V segment lost 3 bases, leaving 4 bases of the junction unmatched. This CDR3 is 15 amino acids long. CDR3 residues: CASSQREYDTGELFF. The CDR3 nucleotides read TGCGCCAGCAGCCAGCGGGAGTACGACACCGGGGAGCTGTTTTTT.

The V call is TRBV5-3, the J call TRBJ2-1; weak D call: TRBD2 (7 bases). TRBV5-3 is labeled an ORF, and its function is uncertain. The CDR3 is 15 amino acids. V lost 4 bases, J lost 5 bases, and 16 bases lay in between. CDR3 nucleotide sequence: TGTGCCAGAAGCCCCGGGGGCGGGAGAAACAATGAGCAGTTCTTC. It codes for CARSPGGGRNNEQFF.

The chain recombines TRBV27 with TRBJ2-3; a possible D gene is TRBD2 (6 bases). The CDR3 contains 15 residues. Per germline, CDR1 MNHEY and CDR2 SMNVEV (reference sequence). V lost 2 bases to trimming and J lost 1 base, with 10 bases between them. CDR3 bases: TGTGCCAGCAGTTTACGGCGGGGCCGCACAGATACGCAGTATTTT. Its translation: CASSLRRGRTDTQYF.

Only a few counts were recorded for this clone. The gene calls are TRBV7-6 and TRBJ2-1; 11 bases map to TRBD1. This CDR3 region has 16 residues. Germline values: CDR1 SGHVS, CDR2 FNYEAQ. V lost 5 bases and J lost 0; bases outside the gene matches: 3. CDR3 residues: CASSRGQGASYNEQFF. The CDR3 nucleotides read TGTGCCAGCAGCCGTGGACAGGGGGCCTCCTACAATGAGCAGTTCTTC.

The chain employs TRBV19 and TRBJ1-1; 7 nucleotides align to TRBD1. This CDR3 is 15 amino acids long. The germline CDR1 and CDR2 sequences are LNHDA and SQIVND (reference sequence). The J segment lost 5 bases and the V segment lost 7 bases, leaving 13 bases of the junction unmatched. CDR3 bases: TGTGCCAGTATTAATACGCCGGGACAGCGGACTGAAGCTTTCTTT. It yields the protein CASINTPGQRTEAFF.